The rows below give T cell receptor beta chains drawn from one sample of a study of cytomegalovirus exposure and HLA in healthy donors. Assay used: immunoSEQ multiplex PCR; TCRdb lists only in-frame clones, some missing. The sample records about 170,000 clones, roughly 80% being singletons. Sequenced: PBMCs. The receptors were gathered from a boy aged 2 to 9 in good health and CMV-seronegative. The CDR3 runs from the conserved cysteine through the conserved F or W. Fields, in order: D gene, V gene, J gene, clone size, CDR3 DNA, CDR3 protein. The D gene is left open where the match is weak. Size tells how often a clone was seen (once, few, many) or the class of an expanded clone, and some rows leave it out.

D: TRBD1; V: TRBV19; J: TRBJ2-7; size: -; DNA: TGTGCCAGTAGTATTGGGACAGGGAACTCCTACGAGCAGTACTTC; CDR3: CASSIGTGNSYEQYF
D: TRBD2; V: TRBV13; J: TRBJ2-7; size: -; DNA: TGTGCCAGCAGCTTAGGGCGGGAGGGCCCCTACGAGCAGTACTTC; CDR3: CASSLGREGPYEQYF
D: TRBD2; V: TRBV5-1; J: TRBJ2-7; size: -; DNA: TGCGCCAGCAGGCTAGCGGGAGAGTCCCTTTCCTCCTACGAGCAGTACTTC; CDR3: CASRLAGESLSSYEQYF
D: -; V: TRBV14; J: TRBJ1-1; size: -; DNA: TGTGCCAGCAGCCGGACATTTATGAACACTGAAGCTTTCTTT; CDR3: CASSRTFMNTEAFF
D: TRBD1; V: TRBV27; J: TRBJ1-1; size: -; DNA: TGTGCCAGCACGACAGGGGTGGCGGAAGCTTTCTTT; CDR3: CASTTGVAEAFF
D: TRBD2; V: TRBV2; J: TRBJ2-3; size: -; DNA: TGTGCCAGCAGTGGGATTCAGACTAGCGGGAATATAGATACGCAGTATTTT; CDR3: CASSGIQTSGNIDTQYF
D: TRBD1; V: TRBV6-6; J: TRBJ2-2; size: -; DNA: TGTGCCAGCACCGGGACAGGGGAGGGGGAGCTGTTTTTT; CDR3: CASTGTGEGELFF
D: TRBD2; V: TRBV5-4; J: TRBJ2-1; size: -; DNA: TGTGCCAGCAGCGCTACCGGGACTAGCAGGAAGGAGCAGTTCTTC; CDR3: CASSATGTSRKEQFF
D: TRBD2; V: TRBV2; J: TRBJ2-5; size: -; DNA: TGTGCCAGCAGTGAAGAAGCGGGAGCTCTTGGGGAGACCCAGTACTTC; CDR3: CASSEEAGALGETQYF
D: TRBD1; V: TRBV2; J: TRBJ2-7; size: -; DNA: TGTGCCAGCAGTGAAAACACAGGGGCCGAGCAGTACTTC; CDR3: CASSENTGAEQYF
D: -; V: TRBV19; J: TRBJ1-2; size: -; DNA: TGTGCCAGTAGTATTACCCTTAGGGTCGACTACGGCGGAGCTAACTATGGCTACACCTTC; CDR3: CASSITLRVDYGGANYGYTF
D: -; V: TRBV5-4; J: TRBJ2-3; size: -; DNA: TGTGCCAGCAGCTCGTACACAGATACGCAGTATTTT; CDR3: CASSSYTDTQYF
D: TRBD1; V: TRBV7-8; J: TRBJ1-5; size: -; DNA: TGTGCCAGCAGCTTCGGCTCTCACAGGGGGCCTAGCAATCAGCCCCAGCATTTT; CDR3: CASSFGSHRGPSNQPQHF
D: TRBD1; V: TRBV28; J: TRBJ1-4; size: -; DNA: TGTGCCAGCAGCTCAGGACAGGTGACTAATGAAAAACTGTTTTTT; CDR3: CASSSGQVTNEKLFF
D: TRBD1; V: TRBV6-1; J: TRBJ1-1; size: once; DNA: TGTGCCAGCAGAGTGGACAGGGTGGACCCCGAAGCTTTCTTT; CDR3: CASRVDRVDPEAFF
D: TRBD1; V: TRBV27; J: TRBJ2-1; size: -; DNA: TGTGCCAGCAGTTATGGGGGACAGGGGGGCCATGAGCAGTTCTTC; CDR3: CASSYGGQGGHEQFF
D: TRBD2; V: TRBV5-1; J: TRBJ2-1; size: once; DNA: TGCGCCAGCAGCCTTTCTAGCGGGGGGATTGGGGATGAGCAGTTCTTC; CDR3: CASSLSSGGIGDEQFF
D: TRBD2; V: TRBV7-6; J: TRBJ2-7; size: -; DNA: TGTGCCAGCAGCCGTAGCGGGAGTTCCTCCTACGAGCAGTACTTC; CDR3: CASSRSGSSSYEQYF
D: TRBD2; V: TRBV7-7; J: TRBJ2-1; size: -; DNA: TGTGCCAGCAGCCTGGGACTAGAATACAATGAGCAGTTCTTC; CDR3: CASSLGLEYNEQFF
D: -; V: TRBV5-6; J: TRBJ2-5; size: -; DNA: TGTGCCAGCAGCTCTATCAGGTCCCAAGCTCAAGAGACCCAGTACTTC; CDR3: CASSSIRSQAQETQYF
D: TRBD1; V: TRBV11-2; J: TRBJ2-7; size: -; DNA: TGTGCCAGCAGGAGGGGGCCCGAGCAGTACTTC; CDR3: CASRRGPEQYF
D: TRBD2; V: TRBV5-6; J: TRBJ2-1; size: once; DNA: TGTGCCAGCAGCTTGGTTAGCGGGACCATGTACAATGAGCAGTTCTTC; CDR3: CASSLVSGTMYNEQFF
D: -; V: TRBV10-3; J: TRBJ2-5; size: -; DNA: TGTGCCATCAGCTACAGGGGAGGAGAGACCCAGTACTTC; CDR3: CAISYRGGETQYF
D: -; V: TRBV28; J: TRBJ2-7; size: -; DNA: TGTGCCAGCAGTTTTCCATCAGGGATAGCCTACGAGCAGTACTTC; CDR3: CASSFPSGIAYEQYF
D: TRBD2; V: TRBV7-7; J: TRBJ2-3; size: -; DNA: TGTGCCAGCAGCTTAGCGGGGACTAGCGGGAGCAGCACAGATACGCAGTATTTT; CDR3: CASSLAGTSGSSTDTQYF
D: TRBD2; V: TRBV27; J: TRBJ2-7; size: -; DNA: TGTGCCAGCAGTATACAACCCCCGACTAGCGGCCCCTACGAGCAGTACTTC; CDR3: CASSIQPPTSGPYEQYF
D: TRBD2; V: TRBV19; J: TRBJ2-1; size: -; DNA: TGTGCCACGGGGGGGGACGCTACACGAGGATCCTACAATGAGCAGTTCTTC; CDR3: CATGGDATRGSYNEQFF
D: -; V: TRBV19; J: TRBJ2-1; size: -; DNA: TGTGCATCGAGGCAGGGGCTAGACAATGAGCAGTTCTTC; CDR3: CASRQGLDNEQFF
D: -; V: TRBV7-8; J: TRBJ1-2; size: once; DNA: TGTGCCAGCAGCCAGGACAGCCCGGGTGGCTACACCTTC; CDR3: CASSQDSPGGYTF
D: TRBD1; V: TRBV28; J: TRBJ1-2; size: -; DNA: TGTGCCAGCAGTGTGACAGGGGGCTCTCCTGGCTACACCTTC; CDR3: CASSVTGGSPGYTF
D: TRBD1; V: TRBV28; J: TRBJ1-1; size: few; DNA: TGTGCCAGCAGTCCTTATGGAGGGGGCGAGAACACTGAAGCTTTCTTT; CDR3: CASSPYGGGENTEAFF
D: -; V: TRBV9; J: TRBJ2-7; size: once; DNA: TGTGCCAGCAGCGTAGGGCGTGGACTTTCCTCAGGGCAGTACTTC; CDR3: CASSVGRGLSSGQYF
D: TRBD1; V: TRBV5-6; J: TRBJ2-7; size: -; DNA: TGTGCCAGCAGCTTGTACACCGGGACAGTTATTTACGAGCAGTACTTC; CDR3: CASSLYTGTVIYEQYF
D: TRBD2; V: TRBV29-1; J: TRBJ2-7; size: -; DNA: TGCAGCGTTGAAGGGGGGACTACTATGGGGTACGAGCAGTACTTC; CDR3: CSVEGGTTMGYEQYF
D: -; V: TRBV19; J: TRBJ1-5; size: -; DNA: TGTGCCAGTAGTCTCGGGACAAAGATTAGCAATCAGCCCCAGCATTTT; CDR3: CASSLGTKISNQPQHF
D: TRBD1; V: TRBV28; J: TRBJ2-7; size: -; DNA: TGTGCCAGCAGTGCCGACAGGGGTTATGGCTACGAGCAGTACTTC; CDR3: CASSADRGYGYEQYF
D: TRBD1; V: TRBV10-3; J: TRBJ2-7; size: -; DNA: TGTGCCACAGTGACAGGGGAGATAGGCGAGCAGTACTTC; CDR3: CATVTGEIGEQYF
D: TRBD2; V: TRBV27; J: TRBJ2-1; size: -; DNA: TGTGCCAGCAGTTTATACCTAGCGGGAGGGTACAATGAGCAGTTCTTC; CDR3: CASSLYLAGGYNEQFF
D: -; V: TRBV2; J: TRBJ2-1; size: once; DNA: TGTGCCAGCACGACATACGACCTAGCGAAGATCGATGAGCAGTTCTTC; CDR3: CASTTYDLAKIDEQFF
D: -; V: TRBV29-1; J: TRBJ1-2; size: -; DNA: TGCAGCGTTGAAGAACTCAATAACTATGGCTACACCTTC; CDR3: CSVEELNNYGYTF
D: TRBD2; V: TRBV28; J: TRBJ2-7; size: few; DNA: TGTGCCAGCACACCTCAAGGGACTACCTATCCCTACGAGCAGTACTTC; CDR3: CASTPQGTTYPYEQYF
D: -; V: TRBV28; J: TRBJ2-7; size: -; DNA: TGTGCCAGCAGTTTGCCCAGCGTCGGCGAGCAGTACTTC; CDR3: CASSLPSVGEQYF
D: TRBD1; V: TRBV28; J: TRBJ1-4; size: -; DNA: TGTGCCAGCAGTTTAGGACAGGGGAATGAAAAACTGTTTTTT; CDR3: CASSLGQGNEKLFF
D: -; V: TRBV30; J: TRBJ1-2; size: -; DNA: TGTGCCTGGAGTGCTCAGACAGGTGGCTACACCTTC; CDR3: CAWSAQTGGYTF
D: TRBD1; V: TRBV25-1; J: TRBJ1-1; size: -; DNA: TGTGCCAGCAGTGCCCACCCGGGACAGGGGCATACTGAAGCTTTCTTT; CDR3: CASSAHPGQGHTEAFF
D: -; V: TRBV6-5; J: TRBJ2-7; size: -; DNA: TGTGCCAGCAGGACACCCGATTCCTACGAGCAGTACTTC; CDR3: CASRTPDSYEQYF
D: TRBD2; V: TRBV29-1; J: TRBJ2-1; size: few; DNA: TGCAGCGTTGGGGGTCTAGCGGACAATGAGCAGTTCTTC; CDR3: CSVGGLADNEQFF
D: TRBD1; V: TRBV7-8; J: TRBJ2-7; size: -; DNA: TGTGCCAGCAGCAGACCGTATGGGACAGGCTACGAGCAGTACTTC; CDR3: CASSRPYGTGYEQYF
D: -; V: TRBV2; J: TRBJ2-3; size: -; DNA: TGTGCCAGCAGTGTCGTACAATCTAGCACAGATACGCAGTATTTT; CDR3: CASSVVQSSTDTQYF
D: TRBD1; V: TRBV4-2; J: TRBJ1-2; size: -; DNA: TGTGCCAGCAGCCAGGGGACAGGGGGTTTTGGCTACACCTTC; CDR3: CASSQGTGGFGYTF
D: TRBD1; V: TRBV10-3; J: TRBJ1-5; size: -; DNA: TGTGCCAGCAGTGGACAGGTCAATCAGCCCCAGCATTTT; CDR3: CASSGQVNQPQHF
D: -; V: TRBV13; J: TRBJ2-1; size: -; DNA: TGTGCCAGCAGTCCGACGGGGGGCCAGTACAATGAGCAGTTCTTC; CDR3: CASSPTGGQYNEQFF
D: TRBD2; V: TRBV5-1; J: TRBJ2-5; size: -; DNA: TGCGCCAGCAGCCGAGCCGGGCGGGAGTATCAAGAGACCCAGTACTTC; CDR3: CASSRAGREYQETQYF